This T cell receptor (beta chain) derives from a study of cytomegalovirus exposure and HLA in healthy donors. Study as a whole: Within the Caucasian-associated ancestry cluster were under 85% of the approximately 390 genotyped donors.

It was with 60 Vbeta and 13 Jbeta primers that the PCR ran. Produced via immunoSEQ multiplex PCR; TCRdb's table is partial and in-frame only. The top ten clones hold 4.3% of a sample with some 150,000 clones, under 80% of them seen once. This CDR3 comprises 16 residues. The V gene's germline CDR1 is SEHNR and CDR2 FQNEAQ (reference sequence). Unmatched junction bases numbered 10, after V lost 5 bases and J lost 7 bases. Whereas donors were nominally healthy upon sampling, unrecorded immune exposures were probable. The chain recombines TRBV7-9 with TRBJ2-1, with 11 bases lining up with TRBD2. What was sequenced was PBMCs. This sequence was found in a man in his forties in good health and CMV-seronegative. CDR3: CASSQDVASGGNEQFF. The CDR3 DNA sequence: TGTGCCAGCAGCCAAGACGTGGCTAGCGGGGGGAATGAGCAGTTCTTC.